This T cell receptor (beta chain) appears in the sequencing data of a study of blood T cell repertoires in COVID-19. Authors' processing steps: Cell counts per sample came from amplifying reference gene primers. Measured with immunoSEQ multiplex PCR; TCRdb has only the in-frame clones, and not every one. That table furnishes V, J and clone size, whereas the DNA furnished D and trimming. This table holds a few hundred thousand clones, roughly 89% found once. This CDR3 is built from 14 residues. The V and J ends lost 5 bases and 2 bases respectively, with 12 bases between them. Looked up from germline, CDR1 is MNHEY and CDR2 is SMNVEV (reference sequence).

This TCR was sampled from a woman aged 40 to 50 who had recovered from COVID-19. The chain carries TRBV27 and TRBJ1-1; D perhaps matches TRBD1 (5 bases). Sequencing was done on a sample of PBMCs or T cells enriched from blood (not recorded which). CDR3 region: CASSPRAVNTEAFF. Here the CDR3 DNA reads TGTGCCAGCAGTCCCAGGGCGGTTAACACTGAAGCTTTCTTT.